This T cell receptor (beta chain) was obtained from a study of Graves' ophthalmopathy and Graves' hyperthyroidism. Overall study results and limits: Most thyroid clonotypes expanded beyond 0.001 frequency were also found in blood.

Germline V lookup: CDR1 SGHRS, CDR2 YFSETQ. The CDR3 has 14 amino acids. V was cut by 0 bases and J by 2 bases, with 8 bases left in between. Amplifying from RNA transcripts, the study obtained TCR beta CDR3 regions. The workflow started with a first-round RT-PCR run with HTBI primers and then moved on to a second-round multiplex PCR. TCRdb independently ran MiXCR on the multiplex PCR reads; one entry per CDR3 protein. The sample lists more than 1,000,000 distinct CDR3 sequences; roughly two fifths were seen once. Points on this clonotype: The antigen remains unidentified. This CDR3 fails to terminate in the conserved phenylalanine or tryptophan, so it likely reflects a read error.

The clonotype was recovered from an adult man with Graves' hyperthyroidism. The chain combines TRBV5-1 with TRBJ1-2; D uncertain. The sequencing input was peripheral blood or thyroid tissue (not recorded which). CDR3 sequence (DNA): TGCGCCAGCAGCTTGGGCTCCAAGAACTATGGCTACACCCTC. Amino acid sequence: CASSLGSKNYGYTL.